This TCR beta chain emerged from a study of T cell responses to AZD1222 COVID-19 vaccine. In germline, CDR1 is MNHNS, CDR2 SASEGT. The CDR3 length is 16 residues. V lost 4 bases and J lost 0, with 13 bases in between. Here immunoSEQ multiplex PCR was the method, and the copy in TCRdb shows in-frame clones only, minus some. The repertoire holds under 140,000 clones, with around 80% as singletons. The chain uses TRBV6-1 and TRBJ1-3; D not certain. The TCR originated in an adult in good health. The sequenced sample was peripheral blood, obtained on day 0 of AZD1222 vaccination. The CDR3 nucleotides read TGTGCCAGCAGTGGGAGACTCAGCTCCTCTGGAAACACCATATATTTT. Its protein product is CASSGRLSSSGNTIYF.